These 10 T cell receptor beta chains originate from one sample sequenced in a study of T cell changes during pregnancy in multiple sclerosis. The method was immunoSEQ multiplex PCR; TCRdb's version includes in-frame clones alone and lacks a portion of them. The sample carries about 24,000 clones, more than 75% recorded once. The specimen was CD8+ T cells from peripheral blood mononuclear cells, collected in the third trimester of pregnancy. All receptors come from a female donor in good health, enrolled as a control in a pregnancy study.

The V and J genes are TRBV7-8 and TRBJ2-1; 7 bases are a match to TRBD2. V trimming: 10 bases; J trimming: 6 bases; junction bases outside the gene matches: 6. Germline assignment: CDR1 SGHVS and CDR2 FQNEAQ. The CDR3 extends over 12 amino acids. The CDR3 DNA follows: TGTGCCACCTCAGCGGGACCCAATGAGCAGTTCTTC. Residues: CATSAGPNEQFF.

V usage is TRBV28 and J usage is TRBJ1-5; TRBD1 aligns across 9 bases. From germline, CDR1 is MDHEN and CDR2 SYDVKM. This CDR3 has 14 residues. Germline trimming cut 6 bases from V and 6 bases from J; bases unmatched to any gene: 6. In nucleotides, the CDR3 is TGTGCCAGCAGGACAGGGGGGGGGAGTCAGCCCCAGCATTTT. This gives the protein CASRTGGGSQPQHF. Full variable domain (remainder filled in from reference TRBV28 and TRBJ1-5): DVKVTQSSRYLVKRTGEKVFLECVQDMDHENMFWYRQDPGLGLRLIYFSYDVKMKEKGDIPEGYSVSREKKERFSLILESASTNQTSMYLCASRTGGGSQPQHFGDGTRLSIL.

The chain has TRBV19 and TRBJ1-4, with D unclear. Per the germline V gene, CDR1 is LNHDA and CDR2 is SQIVND (reference sequence). CDR3 size: 16 residues. V lost 10 bases to trimming and J lost 0 bases, with 18 bases between them. This chain's CDR3 is CATRSAVYSTNEKLFF. DNA of the CDR3: TGTGCCACCCGGTCGGCGGTATATTCAACTAATGAAAAACTGTTTTTT.

This chain uses TRBV7-9 with TRBJ1-1; no clear D. Germline V gene lookup returns CDR1 SEHNR and CDR2 FQNEAQ (reference sequence). Between the trimmed V and J ends, which lost 4 bases and 1 base, there was a span of 4 bases. The CDR3 is 12 amino acids. The CDR3 sequence: CASSWQNTEAFF. As DNA, the CDR3 is TGTGCCAGCAGCTGGCAGAACACTGAAGCTTTCTTT. The entire variable domain, with the rest obtained from reference TRBV7-9 and TRBJ1-1, is as follows: DTGVSQNPRHKITKRGQNVTFRCDPISEHNRLYWYRQTLGQGPEFLTYFQNEAQLEKSRLLSDRFSAERPKGSFSTLEIQRTEQGDSAMYLCASSWQNTEAFFGQGTRLTVV.

The chain recombines TRBV19 with TRBJ2-1, with 11 nucleotides matching TRBD2. CDR1 is LNHDA, CDR2 SQIVND, per germline (reference sequence). The CDR3 loop spans 15 amino acids. Trimming removed 3 bases from V and 10 bases from J; junction bases left unmatched: 8. The CDR3, as DNA: TGTGCCAGTAGTATCTTACTAGCGGGAGCGCGGGAGCAGTTCTTC. Its translation: CASSILLAGAREQFF.

The V gene is TRBV7-9, the J gene TRBJ1-5, with 7 positions matching TRBD1. V was clipped by 5 bases and J by 4 bases; unmatched bases: 2. Germline-derived CDR1 and CDR2 are SEHNR and FQNEAQ (reference sequence). The CDR3 length is 13 residues. The CDR3 protein is CASSGTVNQPQHF. CDR3 bases: TGTGCCAGCAGCGGGACAGTTAATCAGCCCCAGCATTTT.

V is TRBV6-5 and J is TRBJ2-7, with TRBD1 identical over 7 bases. The V gene's germline CDR1 is MNHEY and CDR2 SVGAGI. The V segment lost 1 base and the J segment 5 bases; nucleotides outside the gene matches: 11. The CDR3 sequence is 16 residues long. The CDR3 loop reads CASSYYGQAEENEQYF. The CDR3, as DNA: TGTGCCAGCAGTTACTACGGACAGGCCGAGGAGAACGAGCAGTACTTC.

J is TRBJ1-5 and V is TRBV27; 7 bases fit TRBD1. The CDR3 is made up of 13 amino acids. Trimming took 4 bases from V and 15 from J; bases not matched to a gene: 12. The V gene's germline CDR1 is MNHEY and CDR2 SMNVEV (reference sequence). The CDR3 DNA reads as TGTGCCAGCAGTTACGCCAGGGGGTTCGTATGGCATTTT. It specifies CASSYARGFVWHF.

This chain joins TRBV27 and TRBJ1-2, with TRBD1 identical over 7 bases. The germline CDR1 and CDR2 sequences are MNHEY and SMNVEV (reference sequence). CDR3 length: 14 amino acids. With V trimmed by 6 bases and J by 4 bases, 8 bases remained unmatched. Here the CDR3 DNA reads TGTGCCAGCAGCCCCAGGGGGGTGGGCTATGGCTACACCTTC. Encoded protein: CASSPRGVGYGYTF.

J is TRBJ2-1 and V is TRBV27; D call uncertain. This CDR3 contains 15 residues. Deletions cut 4 bases from V and 0 bases from J, with 10 bases between. Germline V gene sequence: CDR1 MNHEY, CDR2 SMNVEV (reference sequence). The CDR3 sequence: CASSSAQSSYNEQFF. In DNA form, the CDR3 reads TGTGCCAGCAGTTCAGCGCAGAGCTCCTACAATGAGCAGTTCTTC.